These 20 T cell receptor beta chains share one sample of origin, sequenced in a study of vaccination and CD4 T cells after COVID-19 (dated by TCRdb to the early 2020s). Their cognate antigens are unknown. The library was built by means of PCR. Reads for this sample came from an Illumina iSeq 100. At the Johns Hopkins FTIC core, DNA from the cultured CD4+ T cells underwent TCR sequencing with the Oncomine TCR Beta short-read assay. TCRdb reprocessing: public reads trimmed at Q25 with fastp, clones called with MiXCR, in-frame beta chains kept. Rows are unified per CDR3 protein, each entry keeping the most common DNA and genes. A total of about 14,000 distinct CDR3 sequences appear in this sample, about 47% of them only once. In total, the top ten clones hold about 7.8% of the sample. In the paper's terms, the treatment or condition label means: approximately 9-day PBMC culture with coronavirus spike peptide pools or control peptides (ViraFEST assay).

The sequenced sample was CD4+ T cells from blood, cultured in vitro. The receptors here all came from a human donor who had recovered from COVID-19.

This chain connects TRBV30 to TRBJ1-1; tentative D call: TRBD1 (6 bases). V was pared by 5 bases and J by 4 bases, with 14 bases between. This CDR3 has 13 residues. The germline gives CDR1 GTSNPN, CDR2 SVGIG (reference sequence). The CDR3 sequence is CAWALSGATEAFF. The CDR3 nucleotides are TGTGCCTGGGCCCTCTCGGGGGCCACTGAAGCTTTCTTT.

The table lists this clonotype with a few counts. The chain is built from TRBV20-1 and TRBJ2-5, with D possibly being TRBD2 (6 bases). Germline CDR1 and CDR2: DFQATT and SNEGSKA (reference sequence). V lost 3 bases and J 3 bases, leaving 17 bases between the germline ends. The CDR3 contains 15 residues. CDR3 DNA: TGCAGTGCTAGGGGGATAGGACGGGGGAAAGAGACCCAGTACTTC. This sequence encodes CSARGIGRGKETQYF.

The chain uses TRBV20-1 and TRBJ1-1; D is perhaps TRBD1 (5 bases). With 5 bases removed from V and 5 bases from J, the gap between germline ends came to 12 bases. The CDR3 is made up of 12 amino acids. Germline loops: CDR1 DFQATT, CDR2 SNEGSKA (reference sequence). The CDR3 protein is CSASQGWTEAFF. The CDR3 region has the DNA TGCAGTGCTTCTCAGGGTTGGACTGAAGCTTTCTTT.

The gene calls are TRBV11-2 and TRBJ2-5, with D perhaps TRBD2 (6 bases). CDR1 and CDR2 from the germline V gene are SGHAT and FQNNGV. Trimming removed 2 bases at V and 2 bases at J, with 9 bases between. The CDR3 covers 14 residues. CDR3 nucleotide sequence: TGTGCCAGCAGCTTACAGGGACTTCAAGAGACCCAGTACTTC. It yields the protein CASSLQGLQETQYF.

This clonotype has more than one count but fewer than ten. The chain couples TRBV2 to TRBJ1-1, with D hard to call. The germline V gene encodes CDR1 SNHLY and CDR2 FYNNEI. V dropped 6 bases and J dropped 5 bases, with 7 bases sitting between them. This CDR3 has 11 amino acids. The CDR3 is CASSPRTEAFF. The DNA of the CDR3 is TGTGCCAGCAGCCCCAGGACTGAAGCTTTCTTT.

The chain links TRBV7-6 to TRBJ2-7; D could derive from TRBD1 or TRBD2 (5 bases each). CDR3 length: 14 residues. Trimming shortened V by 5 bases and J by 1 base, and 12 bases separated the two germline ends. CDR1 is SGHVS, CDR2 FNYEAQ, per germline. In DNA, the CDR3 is TGTGCCAGCAGCCCCAGGGACGGTTCCTACGAGCAGTACTTC. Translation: CASSPRDGSYEQYF.

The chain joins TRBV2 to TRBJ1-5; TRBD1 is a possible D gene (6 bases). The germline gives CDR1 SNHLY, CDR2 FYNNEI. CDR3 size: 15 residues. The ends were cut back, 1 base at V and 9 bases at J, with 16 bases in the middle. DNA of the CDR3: TGTGCCAGCAGTGAAGAGGGAGGGGGAGTGAGGCCCCAGCATTTT. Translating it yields CASSEEGGGVRPQHF. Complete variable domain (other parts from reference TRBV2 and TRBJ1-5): EPEVTQTPSHQVTQMGQEVILRCVPISNHLYFYWYRQILGQKVEFLVSFYNNEISEKSEIFDDQFSVERPDGSNFTLKIRSTKLEDSAMYFCASSEEGGGVRPQHFGDGTRLSIL.

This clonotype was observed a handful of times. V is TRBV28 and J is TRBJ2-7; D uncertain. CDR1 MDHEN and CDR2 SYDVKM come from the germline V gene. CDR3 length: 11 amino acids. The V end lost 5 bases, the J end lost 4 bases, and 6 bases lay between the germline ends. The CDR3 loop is CASSLGYEQYF. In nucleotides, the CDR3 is TGTGCCAGCAGTCTCGGGTACGAGCAGTACTTC.

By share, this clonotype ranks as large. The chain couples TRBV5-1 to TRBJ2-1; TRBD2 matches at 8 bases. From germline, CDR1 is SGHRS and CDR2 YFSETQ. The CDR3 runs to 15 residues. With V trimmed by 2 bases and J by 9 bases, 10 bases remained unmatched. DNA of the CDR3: TGCGCCAGCAGCTTCCCCCGGGAGGGCCCAGGTGAGCAGTTCTTC. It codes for CASSFPREGPGEQFF.

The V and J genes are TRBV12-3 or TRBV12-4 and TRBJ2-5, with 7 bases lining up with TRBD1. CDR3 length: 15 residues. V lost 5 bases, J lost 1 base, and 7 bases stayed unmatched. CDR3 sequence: CASSQTTGSQETQYF. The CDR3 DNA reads TGTGCCAGCAGTCAAACGACAGGGAGCCAAGAGACCCAGTACTTC.

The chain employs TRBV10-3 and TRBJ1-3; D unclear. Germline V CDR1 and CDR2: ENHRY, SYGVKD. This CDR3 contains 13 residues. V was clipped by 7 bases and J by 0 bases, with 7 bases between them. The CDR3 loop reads CAINSNSGNTIYF. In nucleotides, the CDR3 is TGTGCCATCAACAGCAACTCTGGAAACACCATATATTTT.

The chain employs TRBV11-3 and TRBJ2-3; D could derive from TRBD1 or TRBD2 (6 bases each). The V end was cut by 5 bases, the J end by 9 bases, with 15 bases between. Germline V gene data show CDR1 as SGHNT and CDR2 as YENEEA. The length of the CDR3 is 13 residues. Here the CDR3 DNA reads TGTGCCAGCAGCCACGGGGGCCCGAGGACGCAGTATTTT. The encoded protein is CASSHGGPRTQYF. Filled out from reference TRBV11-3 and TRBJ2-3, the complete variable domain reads EAGVVQSPRYKIIEKKQPVAFWCNPISGHNTLYWYLQNLGQGPELLIRYENEEAVDDSQLPKDRFSAERLKGVDSTLKIQPAELGDSAVYLCASSHGGPRTQYFGPGTRLTVL.

CDR3 in amino acids: CASSSQQGTTEAFF. CDR3 DNA sequence: TGCGCCAGCAGCTCCCAACAGGGGACCACTGAAGCTTTCTTT. The rearrangement uses TRBV10-1 and TRBJ1-1, with TRBD1 matching 7 bases. The CDR3 is 14 residues long. Germline V gene data show CDR1 as WNHNN and CDR2 as SYGVQD (reference sequence). The J segment lost 4 bases and the V segment lost 6 bases, leaving 8 bases of the junction unmatched.

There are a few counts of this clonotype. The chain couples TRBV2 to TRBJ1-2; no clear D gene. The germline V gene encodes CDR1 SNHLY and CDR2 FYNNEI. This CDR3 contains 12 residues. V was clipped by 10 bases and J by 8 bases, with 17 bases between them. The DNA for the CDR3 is TGTGCCATCCCTAGGGAACTATGGGGCTACACCTTC. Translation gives CAIPRELWGYTF.

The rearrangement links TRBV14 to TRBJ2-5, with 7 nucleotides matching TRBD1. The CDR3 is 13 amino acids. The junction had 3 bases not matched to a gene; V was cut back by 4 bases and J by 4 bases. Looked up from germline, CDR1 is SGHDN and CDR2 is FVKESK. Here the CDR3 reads CASSLRQGETQYF. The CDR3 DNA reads TGTGCCAGCAGCCTCAGACAGGGAGAGACCCAGTACTTC. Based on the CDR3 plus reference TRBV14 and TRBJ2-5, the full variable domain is EAGVTQFPSHSVIEKGQTVTLRCDPISGHDNLYWYRRVMGKEIKFLLHFVKESKQDESGMPNNRFLAERTGGTYSTLKVQPAELEDSGVYFCASSLRQGETQYFGPGTRLLVL.

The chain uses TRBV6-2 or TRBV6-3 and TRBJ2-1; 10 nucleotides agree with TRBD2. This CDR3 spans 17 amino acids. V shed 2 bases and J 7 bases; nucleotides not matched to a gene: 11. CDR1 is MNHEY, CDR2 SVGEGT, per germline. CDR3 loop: CASSYTSLAGVKNEQFF. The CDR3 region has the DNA TGTGCCAGCAGTTACACCTCCCTAGCGGGAGTGAAAAATGAGCAGTTCTTC.

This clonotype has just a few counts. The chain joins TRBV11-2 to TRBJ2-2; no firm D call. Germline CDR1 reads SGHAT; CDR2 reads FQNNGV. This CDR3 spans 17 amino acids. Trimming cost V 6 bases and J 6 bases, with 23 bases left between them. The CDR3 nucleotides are TGTGCCAGCAGACCCCGAGATAAGATCAGCCAAGCCGGGGAGCTGTTTTTT. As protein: CASRPRDKISQAGELFF.

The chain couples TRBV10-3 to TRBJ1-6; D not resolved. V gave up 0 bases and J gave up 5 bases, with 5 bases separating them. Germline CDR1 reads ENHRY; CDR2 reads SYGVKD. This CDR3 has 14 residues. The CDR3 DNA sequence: TGTGCCATCAGTGAGTCGACTGATAATTCACCCCTCCACTTT. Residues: CAISESTDNSPLHF.

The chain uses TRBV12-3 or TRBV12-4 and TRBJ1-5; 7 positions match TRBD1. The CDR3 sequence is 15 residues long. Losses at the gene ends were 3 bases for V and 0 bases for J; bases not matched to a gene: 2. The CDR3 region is CASSLGQLSNQPQHF. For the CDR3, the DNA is TGTGCCAGCAGTTTGGGACAGCTTAGCAATCAGCCCCAGCATTTT.

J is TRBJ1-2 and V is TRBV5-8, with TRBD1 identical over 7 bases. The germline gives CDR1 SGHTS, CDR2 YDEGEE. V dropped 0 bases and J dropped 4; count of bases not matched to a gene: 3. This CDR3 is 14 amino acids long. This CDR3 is CASSLGQGGYGYTF. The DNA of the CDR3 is TGTGCCAGCAGCTTGGGACAGGGCGGCTATGGCTACACCTTC.